This TCR beta chain was observed in a study of human T cells and chemical hapten exposure. Study-wide background: Mostly female, the patients presented with alopecia areata, totalis or universalis.

Germline V gives CDR1 SGDLS, CDR2 YYNGEE. The CDR3 spans 15 residues. The V gene lost 0 bases and the J gene lost 1 base, with 10 bases spanning the gap. TCRdb reanalysed the RACE reads using MiXCR and keeps one entry per CDR3 protein. The repertoire holds 150,000 to 200,000 distinct CDR3 sequences, with approximately 24% as singletons. Time point specified: patch test 3, about 24 weeks after DPC sensitization. Treatment specified: therapeutic diphenylcyclopropenone sensitization with weekly scalp DPC. The chain uses TRBV9 and TRBJ1-1, with D uncertain. The sequence derives from a woman between 35 and 50 years old with alopecia areata. Some clones in this sample may be carry-over from other donors' samples. Sequences were derived from whole blood, sampled in connection with sensitization to the hapten diphenylcyclopropenone (DPC). In nucleotides, the CDR3 is TGTGCCAGCAGCGTAGATTCGGCAGGGAACACTGAAGCTTTCTTT. It specifies CASSVDSAGNTEAFF.